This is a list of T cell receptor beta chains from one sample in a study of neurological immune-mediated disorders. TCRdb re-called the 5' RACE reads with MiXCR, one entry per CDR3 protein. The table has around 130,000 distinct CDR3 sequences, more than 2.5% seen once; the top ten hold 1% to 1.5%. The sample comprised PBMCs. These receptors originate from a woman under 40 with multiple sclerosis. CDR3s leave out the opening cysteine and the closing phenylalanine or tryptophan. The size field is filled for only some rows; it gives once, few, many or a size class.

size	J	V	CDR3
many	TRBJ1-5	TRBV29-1	SVEGYFMDRGLSNQPQH
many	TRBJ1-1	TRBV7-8	ASSLGDSNTEAF
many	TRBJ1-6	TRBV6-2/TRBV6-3	ASSAGMDRGSPLH
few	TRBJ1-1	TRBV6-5	ASSLQESNTEAF
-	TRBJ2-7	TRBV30	AWRRDRTGTYEQY
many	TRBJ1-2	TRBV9	ASSVRVGMNGYT
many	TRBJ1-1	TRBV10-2	ASRKGAEATEAF
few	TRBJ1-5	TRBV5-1	ASSLGGNQPQN
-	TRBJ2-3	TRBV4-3	ASSHPDRDTQY
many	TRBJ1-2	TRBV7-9	ASSLQRGGYT
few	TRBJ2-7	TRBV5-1	ASSFGQGANEQY
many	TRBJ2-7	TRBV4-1	ASSQDTTYEQY
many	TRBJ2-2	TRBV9	ASSVSRTSGSANTGELF
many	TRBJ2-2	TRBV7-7	ASSSGGFGELF
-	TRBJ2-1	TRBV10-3	AISRAGQGAGEQF
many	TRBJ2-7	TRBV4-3	ASSLTRRSYEQY
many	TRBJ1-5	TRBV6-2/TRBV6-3	ASRWTGRQPQH
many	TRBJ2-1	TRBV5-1	ASSTGTSGTYNEQF
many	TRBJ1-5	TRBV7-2	ASSLRRGTGDGGNQPQH
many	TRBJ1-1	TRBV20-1	SAWTGEGAEAF
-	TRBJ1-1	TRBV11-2	ASSSRRPEAF
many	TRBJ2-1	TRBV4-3	ASSQDKGAGRDEQF
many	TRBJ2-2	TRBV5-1	ASSLLASNTGELF
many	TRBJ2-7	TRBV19	ASSIFDRRAGSYEQY
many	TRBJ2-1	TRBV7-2	ASSPSTEQF
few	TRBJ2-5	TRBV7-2	ASTPTGTETQY
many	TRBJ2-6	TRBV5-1	ASSLVSEGLRANVLT